This TCR beta chain was captured in a study of patients and donors after allogeneic stem cell transplantation. This clonotype was observed a few times. One entry per CDR3 protein results from TCRdb running MiXCR on the RT-PCR reads. The sample consists of fewer than 25,000 distinct CDR3 sequences, around 29% of them appearing once. The CDR3 runs to 15 residues. CDR1 is DFQATT, CDR2 SNEGSKA, per germline (reference sequence). The germline V and J ends were trimmed by 2 bases and 10 bases, with 18 bases remaining between them. This sequence joins TRBV20-1 and TRBJ1-6, with D unclear. This clonotype originated in a human donor who was either an allogeneic HSCT recipient or a stem cell or donor lymphocyte infusion donor (not recorded which). It is not recorded whose cells these are; they may come from a transplant donor. Sequences were obtained from blood, either unsorted or a sorted T cell fraction (not recorded which). The CDR3 protein is CSARSPGRVGSPLHF. The CDR3 region has the DNA TGCAGTGCTAGATCCCCGGGAAGGGTCGGATCACCCCTCCACTTT.